One sample yielded the 27 T cell receptor beta chains listed below, sequenced in a study of breast tumors, draining lymph nodes, adjacent tissues. TCRdb fed the multiplex PCR reads into MiXCR, producing one record per CDR3 protein. The sample consists of under 150,000 distinct CDR3 sequences, 21% of them appearing once. The lymph nodes were axillary draining lymph nodes from breast cancer patients. Source material: axillary lymph node tissue. These receptors all stem from a female donor with breast cancer. Some clones in this sample may be carry-over from other donors' samples.

Notes on this clonotype: A much larger clone lies a single base off, so this may be a read error. This chain joins TRBV6-6 and TRBJ1-2; 9 positions agree with TRBD1. V lost 8 bases and J lost 2; bases outside the gene matches: 9. CDR1 is MNHNY, CDR2 SVGAGI, per germline (reference sequence). The CDR3 contains 15 residues. In DNA, the CDR3 is TGTGCCAGCGGGGCACAGGGGGCCCTCAACTATGGCTACACCTTC. Its translation: CASGAQGALNYGYTF.

Many counts were recorded for this clonotype. The chain employs TRBV11-2 and TRBJ2-2; no reliable D call. CDR3 length: 13 residues. The V end was cut by 5 bases, the J end by 7 bases, with 11 bases between. Germline V gene sequence: CDR1 SGHAT, CDR2 FQNNGV. This CDR3 is CASSLGIDGELFF. CDR3 sequence (DNA): TGTGCCAGCAGCCTAGGGATTGACGGGGAGCTGTTTTTT.

This clonotype showed up many times. The chain employs TRBV19 and TRBJ1-2; the D is unclear. The CDR3 loop spans 13 amino acids. The germline CDR1 and CDR2 sequences are LNHDA and SQIVND (reference sequence). V shed 5 bases and J shed 0 bases, with 7 bases lying between them. The CDR3 region has the DNA TGTGCCAGTAGTCAAAATGCTAACTATGGCTACACCTTC. It encodes CASSQNANYGYTF.

This clonotype has more than one count but fewer than ten. V and J are TRBV2 and TRBJ2-5; 12 positions match TRBD2. This CDR3 is built from 15 residues. From germline, CDR1 is SNHLY and CDR2 FYNNEI. V dropped 6 bases and J dropped 5; count of bases not matched to a gene: 7. CDR3 in DNA: TGTGCCAGCAGCGCGACTAGCGGGAGTTTCGAGACCCAGTACTTC. As protein: CASSATSGSFETQYF. Full variable domain (remainder filled in from reference TRBV2 and TRBJ2-5): EPEVTQTPSHQVTQMGQEVILRCVPISNHLYFYWYRQILGQKVEFLVSFYNNEISEKSEIFDDQFSVERPDGSNFTLKIRSTKLEDSAMYFCASSATSGSFETQYFGPGTRLLVL.

The table lists this clonotype with a count of one. The V and J genes are TRBV5-1 and TRBJ1-6; D is unclear. The CDR3 length is 15 residues. Trimming stripped 4 bases from V and 7 bases from J, with 15 bases between. Germline V lookup: CDR1 SGHRS, CDR2 YFSETQ. The CDR3 region is CASSPRPVGNSPLHF. CDR3 bases: TGCGCCAGCAGCCCTCGACCTGTAGGGAATTCACCCCTCCACTTT. Supplemented by reference TRBV5-1 and TRBJ1-6, the full variable domain reads KAGVTQTPRYLIKTRGQQVTLSCSPISGHRSVSWYQQTPGQGLQFLFEYFSETQRNKGNFPGRFSGRQFSNSRSEMNVSTLELGDSALYLCASSPRPVGNSPLHFGNGTRLTVT.

This clonotype showed up many times. V and J are TRBV24-1 and TRBJ2-7; D call uncertain. The V end lost 4 bases, the J end lost 0 bases, and 12 bases lay between the germline ends. The CDR3 is 15 residues long. Germline V lookup: CDR1 KGHDR, CDR2 SFDVKD. CDR3 sequence (DNA): TGTGCCACCAGTGACCCCGCGGACGGCTCCTACGAGCAGTACTTC. Translation: CATSDPADGSYEQYF.

Worth noting for this clonotype: A read error is possible here, since a much larger clone lies one base away. The J gene is TRBJ2-5, the V gene TRBV10-1; D is undetermined. V was shortened by 2 bases and J by 4 bases, with 17 bases between the two germline ends. The CDR3 length is 16 residues. Germline values: CDR1 WNHNN, CDR2 SYGVQD (reference sequence). The CDR3, as DNA: TGCGCCAGCAGTGAGAGCGATGACGGCCCGCCAGAGACCCAGTACTTC. It yields the protein CASSESDDGPPETQYF.

This clonotype has a handful of counts. This may stem from a read error, because a much larger clone lies one nucleotide away. The chain employs TRBV7-2 and TRBJ1-6; 7 positions agree with TRBD1. Per the germline V gene, CDR1 is SGHTA and CDR2 is FQGNSA. The CDR3 sequence is 14 residues long. Trimming removed 3 bases from V and 8 bases from J; junction bases left unmatched: 4. The CDR3 DNA reads TGTGCCAGCAGCTTCGGGCAGGGGGATTCACCCCTCCACTTT. Encoded protein: CASSFGQGDSPLHF.

The J gene is TRBJ2-5, the V gene TRBV5-1; D might be TRBD2 (6 bases). CDR1 is SGHRS, CDR2 YFSETQ, per germline. CDR3 length equals 13 residues. V was shortened by 7 bases and J by 1 base, with 11 bases between the two germline ends. The CDR3 DNA reads as TGCGCCAGCGGCCGGGACTTCCAAGAGACCCAGTACTTC. Its protein is CASGRDFQETQYF.

This clonotype has just a few counts. V usage is TRBV27 and J usage is TRBJ2-7; maybe TRBD1 (6 bases). From germline, CDR1 is MNHEY and CDR2 SMNVEV (reference sequence). V was pared by 5 bases and J by 5 bases, with 22 bases between. The CDR3 length is 16 residues. In DNA, the CDR3 is TGTGCCAGCAGTGAATATCGCCGGCAGGGGATCGACGAGCAGTACTTC. Translated: CASSEYRRQGIDEQYF.

This clonotype was found many times. The genes are TRBV5-1 and TRBJ2-1; the match to TRBD1 covers 8 bases. The germline CDR1 and CDR2 sequences are SGHRS and YFSETQ. J lost 6 bases, V lost 2 bases, and 1 base had no gene match. CDR3 length: 13 residues. The CDR3 reads CASSFGQGNEQFF. Written as DNA, the CDR3 is TGCGCCAGCAGCTTTGGACAGGGCAATGAGCAGTTCTTC. The full variable domain, its missing parts supplied by reference TRBV5-1 and TRBJ2-1, is KAGVTQTPRYLIKTRGQQVTLSCSPISGHRSVSWYQQTPGQGLQFLFEYFSETQRNKGNFPGRFSGRQFSNSRSEMNVSTLELGDSALYLCASSFGQGNEQFFGPGTRLTVL.

This clonotype has just a few counts. The gene calls are TRBV28 and TRBJ1-2, with 7 bases aligning to TRBD1. V trimming: 10 bases; J trimming: 4 bases; junction bases outside the gene matches: 9. Germline V gene lookup returns CDR1 MDHEN and CDR2 SYDVKM. CDR3 size: 13 residues. The CDR3 here is CAIEGAPSYGYTF. The DNA of the CDR3 is TGTGCCATAGAGGGGGCGCCGAGCTATGGCTACACCTTC.

This clonotype was counted many times. For the CDR3, the DNA is TGTGCCAGCAGCCTTGACACGACCCACTACGAGCAGTACTTC. This encodes CASSLDTTHYEQYF. The chain is built from TRBV3-1 and TRBJ2-7; D unresolved. The CDR3 sequence is 14 residues long. Germline V CDR1 and CDR2: LGHDT, YNNKEL (reference sequence). The ends were cut back, 4 bases at V and 3 bases at J, with 13 bases in the middle.

This clonotype was counted many times. V is TRBV19 and J is TRBJ2-3, with no clear D. CDR3 size: 13 residues. V was cut by 6 bases and J by 5 bases, with 12 bases left in between. CDR1 LNHDA and CDR2 SQIVND come from the germline V gene (reference sequence). CDR3 bases: TGTGCCAGTAGGCCCCTAGGCGGAGATACGCAGTATTTT. Translation gives CASRPLGGDTQYF.

In regard to this clonotype: No conserved phenylalanine or tryptophan is present at the end of the CDR3, so a read error is the likely explanation. This rearrangement joins TRBV4-1 to TRBJ1-4; no definite D call. The CDR3 has 15 residues. Germline CDR1 is MGHRA and CDR2 is YSYEKL. The CDR3 DNA reads as TGCGCCAGCAGCCAAGGTGTGGGTCTTAATGAAAGACTGTTTTGT. The encoded protein is CASSQGVGLNERLFC.

In regard to this clonotype: This sequence may be a read error, since a much larger clone differs from it by one base. V usage is TRBV11-2 and J usage is TRBJ2-1; 8 nucleotides agree with TRBD2. Germline CDR1 reads SGHAT; CDR2 reads FQNNGV. The CDR3 is 16 amino acids. The CDR3 sequence: CASSPRLANSYNEQLF. Here the CDR3 DNA reads TGTGCCAGCAGCCCCAGACTAGCGAACTCCTACAATGAGCAGCTCTTC.

This clonotype has a count of ten or more. The rearrangement joins TRBV2 to TRBJ2-7; D may be TRBD2 (6 bases). CDR3 size: 14 residues. CDR1 and CDR2 from the germline V gene are SNHLY and FYNNEI. V lost 5 bases and J 2 bases, leaving 13 bases between the germline ends. CDR3 residues: CASSKTTRPYEQYF. CDR3 nucleotides: TGTGCCAGCAGTAAGACGACTAGGCCCTACGAGCAGTACTTC.

A remark on this clonotype: A much larger clonotype is one base distant, so this may be a read error. This chain connects TRBV30 to TRBJ2-5; 7 bases align to TRBD2. The ends lost 0 bases at V and 7 bases at J; junction bases unmatched: 8. The length of the CDR3 is 14 residues. Germline V gene sequence: CDR1 GTSNPN, CDR2 SVGIG (reference sequence). DNA for the CDR3: TGTGCCTGGAGTGTTGGCGGGAGTGCTGGGACCCAGTACTTC. This translates into CAWSVGGSAGTQYF.

As concerns this clonotype: A much larger clone sits a single nucleotide away, making a read error possible. The chain has TRBV6-1 and TRBJ1-4; a weak D match, TRBD1 (6 bases). The CDR3 runs to 15 residues. The V and J ends lost 3 bases and 8 bases respectively, with 16 bases between them. Germline CDR1 and CDR2: MNHNS and SASEGT. As DNA, the CDR3 is TGTGCCAGCAGTGAGATTACAGGGATCGCGGAAAAACTGTTTTTT. Translation: CASSEITGIAEKLFF.

About this clonotype: Relative to the germline gene, one junction end is altered; a read error may explain this. V is TRBV11-2 and J is TRBJ2-1; 8 bases are a match to TRBD2. Germline assignment: CDR1 SGHAT and CDR2 FQNNGV. This CDR3 is 15 amino acids long. CDR3 residues: CASSRSGSSYNERFF. CDR3 bases: TGTGCCAGCAGCAGGAGCGGGAGCTCCTACAATGAGCGGTTCTTC.

The sample holds many counts of this clonotype. The chain couples TRBV6-1 to TRBJ2-7; D is unresolved. V gave up 1 base and J gave up 2 bases, with 9 bases separating them. The CDR3 is made up of 14 amino acids. The germline V gene encodes CDR1 MNHNS and CDR2 SASEGT. DNA for the CDR3: TGTGCCAGCAGTGAAGTTTGGGGTACCTACGAGCAGTACTTC. Its protein is CASSEVWGTYEQYF.

The table lists this clonotype with many counts. V is TRBV5-1 and J is TRBJ1-4; a possible D gene is TRBD1 (5 bases). The CDR3 spans 14 residues. Germline V gives CDR1 SGHRS, CDR2 YFSETQ. The germline V and J ends were trimmed by 0 bases and 7 bases, with 10 bases remaining between them. CDR3 in DNA: TGCGCCAGCAGCTTGGTGGGGGGGGGTGAAAAACTGTTTTTT. It specifies CASSLVGGGEKLFF.

The table lists this clonotype with a few counts. The chain has TRBV5-4 and TRBJ2-2; 15 bases line up with TRBD2. The CDR3 spans 16 residues. In germline, CDR1 is SGHNT, CDR2 YYREEE (reference sequence). V lost 2 bases, J lost 6 bases, and 2 bases stayed unmatched. The CDR3 here is CASSLGLAGGAGELFF. The CDR3 coding sequence is TGTGCCAGCAGCTTAGGACTAGCGGGAGGGGCCGGGGAGCTGTTTTTT.

The chain uses TRBV5-4 and TRBJ2-5; 7 nucleotides match TRBD1. Per the germline V gene, CDR1 is SGHNT and CDR2 is YYREEE (reference sequence). This CDR3 is 15 amino acids long. J gave up 0 bases and V 4 bases, and 6 bases lay outside the gene matches. CDR3 DNA sequence: TGTGCCAGCAGCGCCCAACAGGGGTACCAAGAGACCCAGTACTTC. Amino acid sequence: CASSAQQGYQETQYF.

This clonotype was observed at least ten times. In nucleotides, the CDR3 is TGCGCCAGCAGCTCCCGGACAGGGTACGAGCAGTACTTC. Protein sequence: CASSSRTGYEQYF. The chain couples TRBV5-1 to TRBJ2-7; 8 bases are shared with TRBD1. Germline CDR1 SGHRS, CDR2 YFSETQ. The trim removed 3 bases at V and 4 bases at J, leaving 3 bases unmatched. This CDR3 is built from 13 residues. The whole variable domain, filled in from reference TRBV5-1 and TRBJ2-7, reads KAGVTQTPRYLIKTRGQQVTLSCSPISGHRSVSWYQQTPGQGLQFLFEYFSETQRNKGNFPGRFSGRQFSNSRSEMNVSTLELGDSALYLCASSSRTGYEQYFGPGTRLTVT.

This clonotype was counted at least ten times. The chain joins TRBV6-1 to TRBJ2-3; D ambiguous. Germline V gene lookup returns CDR1 MNHNS and CDR2 SASEGT. The V end lost 5 bases, the J end lost 4 bases, and 7 bases lay between the germline ends. The CDR3 totals 12 residues. Here the CDR3 reads CASSPSADTQYF. The CDR3 DNA follows: TGTGCCAGCAGTCCGTCGGCAGATACGCAGTATTTT.

This clonotype was picked up many times. The rearrangement joins TRBV5-1 to TRBJ2-5; D gene ambiguous. This CDR3 is built from 14 residues. Trimming removed 0 bases from V and 2 bases from J, with 8 bases in between. Germline-derived CDR1 and CDR2 are SGHRS and YFSETQ. CDR3 residues: CASSLEVSQETQYF. As DNA, the CDR3 is TGCGCCAGCAGCTTGGAGGTCAGTCAAGAGACCCAGTACTTC.